The 10 T cell receptor beta chains in this list originate from one sample, sequenced in a study of glioma-infiltrating T cells. Amplification of TCR alpha and beta CDR3 regions from RNA used iRepertoire nested multiplex PCR. Each CDR3 protein gets one entry after TCRdb re-called the multiplex PCR reads with MiXCR. The sample yields 90,000 to 100,000 distinct CDR3 sequences, 35% to 45% seen once. The material sequenced was glioma tissue, nonneoplastic brain tissue, or PBMCs (not recorded which). These receptors were taken from a human donor with low-grade glioma or glioblastoma, undergoing nonglioma brain surgery, or in good health (not recorded which).

This clonotype was recorded at least ten times. V usage is TRBV6-2 or TRBV6-3 and J usage is TRBJ2-3, with D maybe TRBD2 (5 bases). This CDR3 is built from 13 residues. Deletions cut 7 bases from V and 4 bases from J, with 12 bases between. Per germline, CDR1 MNHEY and CDR2 SVGEGT. The chain's CDR3 is CASNLGVSDTQYF. The CDR3 nucleotides read TGTGCCAGCAACCTGGGAGTGTCAGATACGCAGTATTTT.

This clonotype showed up just a few times. J is TRBJ2-3 and V is TRBV12-3 or TRBV12-4; 13 bases are shared with TRBD2. The CDR3 has 15 residues. Trimming took 8 bases from V and 8 from J; bases not matched to a gene: 10. CDR3 in amino acids: CASGGLAGAEGTQYF. CDR3 sequence (DNA): TGTGCCAGCGGTGGACTAGCGGGGGCCGAAGGTACGCAGTATTTT.

In this sample, this clonotype turned up many times. The rearrangement links TRBV20-1 to TRBJ2-1, with 7 bases matching TRBD2. CDR1 and CDR2 (germline): DFQATT, SNEGSKA (reference sequence). The J segment lost 6 bases and the V segment lost 0 bases, leaving 5 bases of the junction unmatched. The CDR3 totals 14 residues. CDR3 DNA sequence: TGCAGTGCTAGAGATCTGACTAGCCGCAATGAGCAGTTCTTC. This gives the protein CSARDLTSRNEQFF.

Turning to this clonotype: Because it lacks the conserved phenylalanine or tryptophan at the end, this CDR3 is likely a read error. No DNA is shown, since the ends of the CDR3 on it are uncertain; the CDR3 is the one TCRdb lists. V and J are TRBV20-1 and TRBJ2-5. The CDR3 has 15 residues if both end residues are counted. Germline lookup yields CDR1 DFQATT and CDR2 SNEGSKA (reference sequence). This CDR3 reads CSARDRRTVQETPYY.

This clonotype showed up many times. This CDR3 is CATSRGDRRSAEQYF. CDR3 sequence (DNA): TGTGCCACCAGCAGGGGAGACAGGCGATCCGCCGAGCAGTACTTC. The chain carries TRBV15 and TRBJ2-7, with D possibly matching TRBD1 (6 bases). V shed 3 bases and J shed 6 bases, with 18 bases lying between them. Germline V gene sequence: CDR1 LNHNV, CDR2 YYDKDF (reference sequence). This CDR3 spans 15 amino acids.

The chain employs TRBV27 and TRBJ1-4; D gene ambiguous. The CDR3 length is 14 residues. Germline V gene data show CDR1 as MNHEY and CDR2 as SMNVEV (reference sequence). CDR3 bases: TGTGTTAGCAGTTTAGGTGGGCGTAATGAAAAACTGTTTTTT. It codes for CVSSLGGRNEKLFF.

This clonotype was counted at least ten times. The rearrangement joins TRBV9 to TRBJ1-2; D is perhaps TRBD1 (6 bases). V was cut by 0 bases and J by 6 bases, with 12 bases left in between. In germline, CDR1 is SGDLS, CDR2 YYNGEE. This CDR3 comprises 14 residues. CDR3 bases: TGTGCCAGCAGCGTAGATCACAGGGCGAATGGCTACACCTTC. The encoded protein is CASSVDHRANGYTF. Supplemented by reference TRBV9 and TRBJ1-2, the full variable domain reads DSGVTQTPKHLITATGQRVTLRCSPRSGDLSVYWYQQSLDQGLQFLIQYYNGEERAKGNILERFSAQQFPDLHSELNLSSLELGDSALYFCASSVDHRANGYTFGSGTRLTVV.

This clonotype was observed at least ten times. The rearrangement uses TRBV11-2 and TRBJ2-7; 7 bases agree with TRBD1. V trimming: 5 bases; J trimming: 5 bases; junction bases outside the gene matches: 12. This CDR3 has 15 residues. In germline, CDR1 is SGHAT, CDR2 FQNNGV. CDR3 nucleotides: TGTGCCAGCAGCGAGGACAGGAACTATAAGGACGAGCAGTACTTC. Protein sequence: CASSEDRNYKDEQYF.

There are many counts of this clonotype. V and J are TRBV7-2 and TRBJ2-3; 7 bases are a match to TRBD2. V lost 5 bases, J lost 5 bases, and 4 bases stayed unmatched. This CDR3 spans 13 amino acids. In germline, CDR1 is SGHTA, CDR2 FQGNSA. The CDR3 sequence: CASSLPGGDTQYF. CDR3 coding DNA: TGTGCCAGCAGCCTCCCGGGGGGAGATACGCAGTATTTT. The variable domain in full, with the rest retrieved from reference TRBV7-2 and TRBJ2-3, is GAGVSQSPSNKVTEKGKDVELRCDPISGHTALYWYRQSLGQGLEFLIYFQGNSAPDKSGLPSDRFSAERTGGSVSTLTIQRTQQEDSAVYLCASSLPGGDTQYFGPGTRLTVL.

The chain couples TRBV5-5 to TRBJ2-5, with 11 bases that match TRBD1. CDR1 SGHKS and CDR2 YYEKEE come from the germline V gene (reference sequence). V gave up 3 bases and J gave up 1 base; unmatched junction bases: 2. This CDR3 has 15 amino acids. CDR3 coding DNA: TGTGCCAGCAGCTCCGGGACAGGGGGCCAAGAGACCCAGTACTTC. Translating gives CASSSGTGGQETQYF.